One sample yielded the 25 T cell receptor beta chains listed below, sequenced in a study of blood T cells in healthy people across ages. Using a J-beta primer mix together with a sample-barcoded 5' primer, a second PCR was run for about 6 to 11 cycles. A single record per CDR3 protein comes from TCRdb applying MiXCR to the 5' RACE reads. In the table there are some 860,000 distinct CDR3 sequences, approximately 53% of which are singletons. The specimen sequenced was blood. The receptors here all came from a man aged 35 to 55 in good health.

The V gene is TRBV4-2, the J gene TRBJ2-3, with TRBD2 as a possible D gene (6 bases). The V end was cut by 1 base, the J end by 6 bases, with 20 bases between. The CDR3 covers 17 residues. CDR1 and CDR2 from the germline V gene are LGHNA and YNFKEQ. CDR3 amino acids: CASSQGDWGTTWDTQYF. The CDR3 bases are TGTGCCAGCAGCCAAGGGGACTGGGGAACTACATGGGATACGCAGTATTTT.

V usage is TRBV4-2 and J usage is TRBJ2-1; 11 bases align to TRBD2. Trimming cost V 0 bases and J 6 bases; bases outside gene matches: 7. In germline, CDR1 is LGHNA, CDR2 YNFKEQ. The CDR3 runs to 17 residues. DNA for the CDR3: TGTGCCAGCAGCCAAGAAAAGGGTCTAGCGGGGGGCAATGAGCAGTTCTTC. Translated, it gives CASSQEKGLAGGNEQFF.

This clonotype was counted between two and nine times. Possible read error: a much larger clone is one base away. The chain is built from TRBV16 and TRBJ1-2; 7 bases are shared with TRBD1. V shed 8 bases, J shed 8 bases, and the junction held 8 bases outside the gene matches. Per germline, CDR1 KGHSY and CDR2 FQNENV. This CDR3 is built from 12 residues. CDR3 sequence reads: CASGPTGQGYTF. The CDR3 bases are TGTGCCAGCGGCCCGACAGGGCAGGGCTACACCTTC.

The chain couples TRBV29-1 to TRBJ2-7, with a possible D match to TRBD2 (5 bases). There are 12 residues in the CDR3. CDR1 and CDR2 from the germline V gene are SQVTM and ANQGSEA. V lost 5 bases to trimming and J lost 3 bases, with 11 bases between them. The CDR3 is CSVRLAGYEQYF. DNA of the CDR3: TGCAGCGTTCGTCTAGCTGGCTACGAGCAGTACTTC.

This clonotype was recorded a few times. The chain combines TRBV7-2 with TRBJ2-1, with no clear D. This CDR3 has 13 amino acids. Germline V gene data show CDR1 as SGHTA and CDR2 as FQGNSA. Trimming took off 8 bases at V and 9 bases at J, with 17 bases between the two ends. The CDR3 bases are TGTGCCAGCTCTATAAGGCGTATAAGTGAGCAGTTCTTC. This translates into CASSIRRISEQFF.

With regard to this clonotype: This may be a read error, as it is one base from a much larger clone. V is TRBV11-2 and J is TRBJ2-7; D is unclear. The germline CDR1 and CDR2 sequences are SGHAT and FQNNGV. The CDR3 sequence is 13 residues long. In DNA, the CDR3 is TGTGCCGGCAGCTTAGACCGATCCTACGAGCAGTACTTC. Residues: CAGSLDRSYEQYF.

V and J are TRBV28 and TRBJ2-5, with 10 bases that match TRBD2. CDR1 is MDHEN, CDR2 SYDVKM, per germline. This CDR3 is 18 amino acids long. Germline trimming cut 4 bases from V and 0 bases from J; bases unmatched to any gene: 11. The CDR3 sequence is CASSWRTSGGGNQETQYF. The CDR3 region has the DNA TGTGCCAGCAGTTGGCGGACTAGCGGAGGAGGAAACCAAGAGACCCAGTACTTC.

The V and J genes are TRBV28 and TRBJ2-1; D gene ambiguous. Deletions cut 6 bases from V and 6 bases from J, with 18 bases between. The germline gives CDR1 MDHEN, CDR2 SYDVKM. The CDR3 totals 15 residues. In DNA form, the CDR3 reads TGTGCCAGCAGGAAGGGCACAGCCCTATCCAATGAGCAGTTCTTC. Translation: CASRKGTALSNEQFF.

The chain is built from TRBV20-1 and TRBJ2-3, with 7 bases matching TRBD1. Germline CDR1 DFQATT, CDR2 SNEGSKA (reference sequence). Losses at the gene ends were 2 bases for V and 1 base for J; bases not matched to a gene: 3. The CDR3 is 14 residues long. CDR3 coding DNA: TGCAGTGCTAGATCCGGGACAGGCACAGATACGCAGTATTTT. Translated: CSARSGTGTDTQYF.

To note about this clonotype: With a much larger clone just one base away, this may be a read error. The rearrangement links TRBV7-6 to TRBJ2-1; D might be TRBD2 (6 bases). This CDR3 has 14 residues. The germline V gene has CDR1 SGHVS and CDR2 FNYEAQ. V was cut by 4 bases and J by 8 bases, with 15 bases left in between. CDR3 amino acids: CASSSSRRGDEQFF. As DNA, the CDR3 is TGTGCCAGCAGCTCCTCACGGAGGGGCGATGAGCAGTTCTTC.

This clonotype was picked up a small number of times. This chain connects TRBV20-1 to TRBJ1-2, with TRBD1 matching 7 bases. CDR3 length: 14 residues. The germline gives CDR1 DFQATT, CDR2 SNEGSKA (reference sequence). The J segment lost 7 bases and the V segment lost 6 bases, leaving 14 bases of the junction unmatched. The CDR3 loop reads CSAPRPGQMGGYTF. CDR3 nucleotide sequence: TGCAGTGCACCTCGACCGGGACAGATGGGTGGCTACACCTTC.

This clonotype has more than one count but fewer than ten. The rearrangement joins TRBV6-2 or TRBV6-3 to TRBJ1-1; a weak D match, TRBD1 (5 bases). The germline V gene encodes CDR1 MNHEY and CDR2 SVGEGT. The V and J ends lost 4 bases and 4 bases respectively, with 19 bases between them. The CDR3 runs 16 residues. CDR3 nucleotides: TGTGCCAGCAGTTTCGCCTACCCGGGGGTAATCACTGAAGCTTTCTTT. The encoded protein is CASSFAYPGVITEAFF.

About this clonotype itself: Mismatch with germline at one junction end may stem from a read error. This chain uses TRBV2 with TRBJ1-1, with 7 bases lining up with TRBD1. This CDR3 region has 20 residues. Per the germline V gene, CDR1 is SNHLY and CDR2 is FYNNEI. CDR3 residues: CAGSARITGEGVGGRTEAFF. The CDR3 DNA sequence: TGTGCCGGCAGCGCTAGGATTACAGGGGAAGGGGTCGGGGGCCGAACTGAAGCTTTCTTT.

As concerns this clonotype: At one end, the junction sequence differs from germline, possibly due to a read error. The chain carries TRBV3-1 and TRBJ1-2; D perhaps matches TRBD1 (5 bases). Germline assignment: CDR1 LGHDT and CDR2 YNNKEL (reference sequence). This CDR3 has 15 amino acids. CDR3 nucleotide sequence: TGTGCCAGCAGTCAAGCGGGAGAGGGGATCTATGGCTACACCTTC. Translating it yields CASSQAGEGIYGYTF. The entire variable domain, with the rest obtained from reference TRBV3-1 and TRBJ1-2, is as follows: DTAVSQTPKYLVTQMGNDKSIKCEQNLGHDTMYWYKQDSKKFLKIMFSYNNKELIINETVPNRFSPKSPDKAHLNLHINSLELGDSAVYFCASSQAGEGIYGYTFGSGTRLTVV.

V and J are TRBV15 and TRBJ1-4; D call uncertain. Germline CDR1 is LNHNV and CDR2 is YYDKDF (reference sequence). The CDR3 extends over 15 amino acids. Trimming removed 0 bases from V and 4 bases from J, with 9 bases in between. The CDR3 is CATSRDKAVNEKLFF. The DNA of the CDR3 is TGTGCCACCAGCAGAGATAAGGCAGTTAATGAAAAACTGTTTTTT.

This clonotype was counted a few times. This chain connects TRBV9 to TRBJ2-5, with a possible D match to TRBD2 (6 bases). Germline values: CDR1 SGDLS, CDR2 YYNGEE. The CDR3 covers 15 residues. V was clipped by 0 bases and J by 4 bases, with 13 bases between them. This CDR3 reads CASSVVGGDGETQYF. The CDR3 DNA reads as TGTGCCAGCAGCGTAGTTGGCGGGGATGGAGAGACCCAGTACTTC.

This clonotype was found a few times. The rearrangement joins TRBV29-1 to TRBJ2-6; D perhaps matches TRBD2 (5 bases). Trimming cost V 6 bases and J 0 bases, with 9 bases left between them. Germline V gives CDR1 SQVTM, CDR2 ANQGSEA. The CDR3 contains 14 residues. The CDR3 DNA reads TGCAGCGTCGCCCGGGACTCTGGGGCCAACGTCCTGACTTTC. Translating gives CSVARDSGANVLTF.

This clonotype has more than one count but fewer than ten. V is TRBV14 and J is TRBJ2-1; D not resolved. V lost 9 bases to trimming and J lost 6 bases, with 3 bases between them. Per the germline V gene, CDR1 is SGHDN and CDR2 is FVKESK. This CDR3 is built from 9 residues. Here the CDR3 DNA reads TGTGCCAGTTTCAATGAGCAGTTCTTC. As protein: CASFNEQFF.

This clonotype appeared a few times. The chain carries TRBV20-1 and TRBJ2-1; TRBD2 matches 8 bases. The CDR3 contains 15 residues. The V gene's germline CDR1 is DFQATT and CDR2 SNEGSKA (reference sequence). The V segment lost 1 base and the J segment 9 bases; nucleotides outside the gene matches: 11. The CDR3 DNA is TGCAGTGCTAGAGTCGAGAGGGGACTAGTCGGTGAGCAGTTCTTC. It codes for CSARVERGLVGEQFF.

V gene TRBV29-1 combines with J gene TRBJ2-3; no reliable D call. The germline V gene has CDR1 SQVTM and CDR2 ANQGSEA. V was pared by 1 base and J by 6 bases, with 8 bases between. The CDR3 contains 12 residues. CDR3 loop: CSVEGVRDTQYF. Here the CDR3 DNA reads TGCAGCGTTGAAGGGGTTAGGGATACGCAGTATTTT.

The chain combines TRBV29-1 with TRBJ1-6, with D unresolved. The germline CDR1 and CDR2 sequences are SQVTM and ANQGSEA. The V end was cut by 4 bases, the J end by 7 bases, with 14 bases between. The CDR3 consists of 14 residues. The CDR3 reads CSVGVRKVNSPLHF. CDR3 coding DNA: TGCAGCGTTGGAGTTCGAAAAGTAAATTCACCCCTCCACTTT. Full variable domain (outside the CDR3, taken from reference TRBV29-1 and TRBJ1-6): SAVISQKPSRDICQRGTSLTIQCQVDSQVTMMFWYRQQPGQSLTLIATANQGSEATYESGFVIDKFPISRPNLTFSTLTVSNMSPEDSSIYLCSVGVRKVNSPLHFGNGTRLTVT.

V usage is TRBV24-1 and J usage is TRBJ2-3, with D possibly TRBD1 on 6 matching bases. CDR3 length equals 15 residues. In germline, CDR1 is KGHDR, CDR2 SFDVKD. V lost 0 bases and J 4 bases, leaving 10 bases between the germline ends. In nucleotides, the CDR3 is TGTGCCACCAGTGATTTGGGAAAGGGGGCAGATACGCAGTATTTT. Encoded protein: CATSDLGKGADTQYF.

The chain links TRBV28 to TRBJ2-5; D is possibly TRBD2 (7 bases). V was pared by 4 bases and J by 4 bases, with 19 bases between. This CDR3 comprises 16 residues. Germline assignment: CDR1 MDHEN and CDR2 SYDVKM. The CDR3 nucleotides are TGTGCCAGCAGTTCAATAGGGGGGGGTATACGAGAGACCCAGTACTTC. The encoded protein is CASSSIGGGIRETQYF.

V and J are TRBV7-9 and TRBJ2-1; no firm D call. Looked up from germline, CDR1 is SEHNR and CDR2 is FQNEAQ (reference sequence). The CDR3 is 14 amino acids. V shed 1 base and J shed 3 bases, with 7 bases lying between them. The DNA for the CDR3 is TGTGCCAGCAGCTTAGTCAGCTTCTACAATGAGCAGTTCTTC. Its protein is CASSLVSFYNEQFF.

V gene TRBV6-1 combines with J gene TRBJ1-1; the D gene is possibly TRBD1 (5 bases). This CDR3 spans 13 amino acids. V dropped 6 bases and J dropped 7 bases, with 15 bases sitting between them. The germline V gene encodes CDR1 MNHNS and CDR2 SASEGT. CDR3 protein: CASRFLTEGEAFF. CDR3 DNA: TGTGCCAGCAGGTTTCTGACAGAAGGTGAAGCTTTCTTT.